The 2 T cell receptor beta chains presented below share a single source sample, sequenced in a study of T cell changes during pregnancy in multiple sclerosis. Generated by immunoSEQ multiplex PCR, the TCRdb table keeps only in-frame clones and is missing some. The sample yields 30,000 to 45,000 clones, 80% to 95% seen once. This specimen was CD8+ T cells from peripheral blood mononuclear cells, taken after pregnancy. The receptors come from a female donor with multiple sclerosis, enrolled in a pregnancy study.

The chain combines TRBV27 with TRBJ1-4, with D maybe TRBD1 (6 bases). The CDR3 runs to 15 residues. Germline-derived CDR1 and CDR2 are MNHEY and SMNVEV (reference sequence). Trimming cost V 7 bases and J 8 bases, with 20 bases left between them. The CDR3 loop is CASTPRGGRREKLFF. The CDR3 coding sequence is TGTGCCAGCACCCCGCGGGGGGGGCGTAGGGAAAAACTGTTTTTT.

The chain combines TRBV13 with TRBJ1-2; 7 bases match TRBD1. The CDR3 has 15 residues. From germline, CDR1 is PRHDT and CDR2 FYEKMQ (reference sequence). Trimming cost V 5 bases and J 0 bases; bases outside gene matches: 6. The CDR3 nucleotides are TGTGCCAGCAGCCCGGGACAGCTGCCTAACTATGGCTACACCTTC. This gives the protein CASSPGQLPNYGYTF.